One T cell receptor (beta chain) is described in this entry. Its antigen is as yet unknown. The sample comes from a study of T cell responses to AZD1222 COVID-19 vaccine. Study-level results: The donors showed a predominance of white British ancestry and of females, with possible underestimation of clonal diversity. Repertoire samples came only from after the peak T cell response.

Germline CDR1 is MNHEY and CDR2 is SVGAGI. V dropped 5 bases and J dropped 3; count of bases not matched to a gene: 8. The CDR3 sequence is 15 residues long. The method was immunoSEQ multiplex PCR; TCRdb's version includes in-frame clones alone and lacks a portion of them. The table includes some 60,000 clones, 75% to 90% detected once. The TCR sequence derives from an adult who received the AZD1222 COVID-19 vaccine. The chain links TRBV6-5 to TRBJ1-1; 8 bases map to TRBD1. This specimen consisted of peripheral blood, obtained 28 days after the second AZD1222 dose. DNA for the CDR3: TGTGCCAGCAGTACACGACAGGGGCAGGACACTGAAGCTTTCTTT. Translation: CASSTRQGQDTEAFF.